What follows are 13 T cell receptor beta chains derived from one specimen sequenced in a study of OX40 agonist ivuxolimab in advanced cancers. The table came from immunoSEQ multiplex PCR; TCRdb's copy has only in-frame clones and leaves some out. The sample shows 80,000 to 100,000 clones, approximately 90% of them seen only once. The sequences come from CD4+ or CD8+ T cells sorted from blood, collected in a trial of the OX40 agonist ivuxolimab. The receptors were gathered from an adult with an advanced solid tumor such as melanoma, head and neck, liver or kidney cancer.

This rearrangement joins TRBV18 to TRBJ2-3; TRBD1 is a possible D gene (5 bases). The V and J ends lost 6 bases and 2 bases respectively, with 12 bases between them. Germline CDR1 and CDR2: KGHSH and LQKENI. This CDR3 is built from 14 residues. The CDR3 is CASSPDSHTDTQYF. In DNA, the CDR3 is TGTGCCAGCTCGCCTGACAGTCACACAGATACGCAGTATTTT.

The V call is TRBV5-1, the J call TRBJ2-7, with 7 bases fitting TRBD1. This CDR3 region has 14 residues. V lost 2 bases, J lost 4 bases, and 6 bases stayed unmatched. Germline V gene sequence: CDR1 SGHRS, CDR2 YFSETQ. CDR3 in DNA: TGCGCCAGCAGCTTAGGGGGCGGGTTTTACGAGCAGTACTTC. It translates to CASSLGGGFYEQYF.

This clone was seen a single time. CDR3 in amino acids: CASSIRTEGPRETQYF. The CDR3 bases are TGTGCCAGTAGTATTAGGACTGAGGGGCCGAGAGAGACCCAGTACTTC. The chain joins TRBV19 to TRBJ2-5; tentatively, D is TRBD1 or TRBD2 (5 bases each). Germline assignment: CDR1 LNHDA and CDR2 SQIVND (reference sequence). This CDR3 is built from 16 residues. V lost 3 bases, J lost 4 bases, and 18 bases lay in between. Complete variable domain (other parts from reference TRBV19 and TRBJ2-5): DGGITQSPKYLFRKEGQNVTLSCEQNLNHDAMYWYRQDPGQGLRLIYYSQIVNDFQKGDIAEGYSVSREKKESFPLTVTSAQKNPTAFYLCASSIRTEGPRETQYFGPGTRLLVL.

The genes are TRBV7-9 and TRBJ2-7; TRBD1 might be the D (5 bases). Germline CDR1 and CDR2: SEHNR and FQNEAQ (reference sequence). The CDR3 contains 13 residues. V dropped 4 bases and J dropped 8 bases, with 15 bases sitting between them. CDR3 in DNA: TGTGCCAGCAGCTCCAACCCCAGGGCCCAGCAGTACTTC. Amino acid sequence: CASSSNPRAQQYF.

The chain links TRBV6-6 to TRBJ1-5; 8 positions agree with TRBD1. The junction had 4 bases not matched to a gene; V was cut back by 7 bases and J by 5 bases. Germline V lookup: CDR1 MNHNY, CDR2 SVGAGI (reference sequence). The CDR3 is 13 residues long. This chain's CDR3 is CASTDRVDQPQHF. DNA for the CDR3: TGTGCCAGCACGGACAGGGTGGATCAGCCCCAGCATTTT.

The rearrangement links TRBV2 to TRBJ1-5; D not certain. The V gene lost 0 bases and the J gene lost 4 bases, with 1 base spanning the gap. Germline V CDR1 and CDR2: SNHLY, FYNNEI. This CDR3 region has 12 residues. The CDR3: CASSEANQPQHF. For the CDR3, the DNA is TGTGCCAGCAGTGAAGCAAATCAGCCCCAGCATTTT.

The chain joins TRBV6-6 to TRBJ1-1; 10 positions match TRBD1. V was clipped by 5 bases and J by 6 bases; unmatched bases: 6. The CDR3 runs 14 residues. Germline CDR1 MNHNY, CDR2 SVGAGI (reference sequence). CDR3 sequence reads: CASSPDRGLAEAFF. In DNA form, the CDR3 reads TGTGCCAGCAGTCCCGACAGGGGGCTCGCTGAAGCTTTCTTT.

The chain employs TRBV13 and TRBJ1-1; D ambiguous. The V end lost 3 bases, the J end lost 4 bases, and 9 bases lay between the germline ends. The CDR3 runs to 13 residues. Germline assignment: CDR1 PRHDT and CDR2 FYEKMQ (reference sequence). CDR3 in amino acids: CASSFRAGTEAFF. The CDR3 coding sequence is TGTGCCAGCAGCTTCCGGGCCGGCACTGAAGCTTTCTTT.

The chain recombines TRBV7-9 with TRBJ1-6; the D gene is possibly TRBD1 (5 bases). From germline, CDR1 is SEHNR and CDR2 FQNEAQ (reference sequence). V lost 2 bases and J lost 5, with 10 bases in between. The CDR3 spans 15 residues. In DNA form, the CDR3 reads TGTGCCAGCAGCTTAAGTGGGACGGATAATTCACCCCTCCACTTT. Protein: CASSLSGTDNSPLHF.

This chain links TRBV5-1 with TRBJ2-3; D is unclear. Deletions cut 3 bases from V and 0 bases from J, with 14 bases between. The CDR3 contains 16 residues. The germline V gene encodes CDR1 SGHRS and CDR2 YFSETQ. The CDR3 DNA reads TGCGCCAGCAGCTCCTATGGCGGCATAAGCACAGATACGCAGTATTTT. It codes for CASSSYGGISTDTQYF.

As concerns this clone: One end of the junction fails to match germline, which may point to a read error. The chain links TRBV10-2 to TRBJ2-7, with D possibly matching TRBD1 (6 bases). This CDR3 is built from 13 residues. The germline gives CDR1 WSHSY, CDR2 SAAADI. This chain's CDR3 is CASGETGSYEQYF. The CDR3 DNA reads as TGCGCCAGCGGTGAGACAGGCTCCTACGAGCAGTACTTC.

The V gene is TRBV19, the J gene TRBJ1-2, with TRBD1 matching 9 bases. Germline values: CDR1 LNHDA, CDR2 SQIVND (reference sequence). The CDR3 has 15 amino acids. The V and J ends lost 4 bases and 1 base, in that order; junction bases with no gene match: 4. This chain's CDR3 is CASSKDRGLNYGYTF. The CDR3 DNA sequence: TGTGCCAGTAGTAAGGACAGGGGACTTAACTATGGCTACACCTTC.

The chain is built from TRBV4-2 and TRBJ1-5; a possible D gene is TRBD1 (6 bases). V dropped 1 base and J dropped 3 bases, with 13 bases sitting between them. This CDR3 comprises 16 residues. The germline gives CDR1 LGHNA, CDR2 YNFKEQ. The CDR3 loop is CASSQGPGAINQPQHF. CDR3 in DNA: TGTGCCAGCAGCCAAGGTCCAGGGGCCATCAATCAGCCCCAGCATTTT.